Here is one TCR beta chain with its context. This CDR3 region has 15 residues. Germline loops: CDR1 SNHLY, CDR2 FYNNEI. V was clipped by 3 bases and J by 1 base, with 9 bases between them. Per the study methods: Counts of nucleated cells, estimated from reference gene primer amplification, were obtained. The repertoire was sequenced with immunoSEQ multiplex PCR; TCRdb's copy has only in-frame clones and lacks some. D and trimming were read from the DNA, whereas the V and J calls and clone size are those reported in that table. The data show 200,000 to 300,000 clones, 75% to 90% seen once. This specimen belongs to a study of blood T cell repertoires in COVID-19. On the study more broadly: Nucleic acid was either cDNA or gDNA, and it came from T cells, B-cell-depleted T cells, or PBMCs.

Sequenced input: peripheral blood. V is TRBV2 and J is TRBJ2-2; the D is unclear. The clonotype originates from a man aged 25 to 40 with active or convalescent COVID-19. The CDR3 DNA reads as TGTGCCAGCAGTGAGGCCAGGATGAACACCGGGGAGCTGTTTTTT. Translation: CASSEARMNTGELFF.